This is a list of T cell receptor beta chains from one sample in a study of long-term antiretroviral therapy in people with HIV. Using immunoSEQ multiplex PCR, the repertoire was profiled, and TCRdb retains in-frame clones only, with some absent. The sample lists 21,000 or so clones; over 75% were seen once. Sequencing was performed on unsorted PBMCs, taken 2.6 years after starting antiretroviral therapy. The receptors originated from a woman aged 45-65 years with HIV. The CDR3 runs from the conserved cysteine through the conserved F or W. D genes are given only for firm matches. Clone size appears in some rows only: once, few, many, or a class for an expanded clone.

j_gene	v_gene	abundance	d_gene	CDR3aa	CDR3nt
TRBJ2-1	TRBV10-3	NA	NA	CAIRGIRYGNEQFF	TGTGCCATCCGGGGTATACGTTACGGCAATGAGCAGTTCTTC
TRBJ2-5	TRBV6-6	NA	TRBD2	CASSPGGQETQYF	TGTGCCAGCAGTCCGGGGGGACAAGAGACCCAGTACTTC
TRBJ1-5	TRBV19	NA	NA	CASSFGDSNQPQHF	TGTGCCAGTAGTTTTGGGGATAGCAATCAGCCCCAGCATTTT
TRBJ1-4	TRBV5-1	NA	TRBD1	CASSGGDRAYEKLFF	TGCGCCAGCAGCGGGGGGGACAGAGCATATGAAAAACTGTTTTTT
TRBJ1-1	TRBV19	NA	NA	CASSTLNRDTEAFF	TGTGCCAGTAGTACACTAAACAGGGACACTGAAGCTTTCTTT
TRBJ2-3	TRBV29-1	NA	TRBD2	CSYQLTSASDTQYF	TGCAGCTACCAGTTAACTAGCGCCTCAGATACGCAGTATTTT
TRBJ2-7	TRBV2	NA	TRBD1	CASSVAGQDPYEQYF	TGTGCCAGCAGTGTTGCAGGACAGGACCCCTACGAGCAGTACTTC
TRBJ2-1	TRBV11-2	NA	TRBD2	CASSLRASGTYNEQFF	TGTGCCAGCAGCCTGAGGGCTAGCGGGACCTACAATGAGCAGTTCTTC
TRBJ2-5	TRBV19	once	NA	CASSSYGQTQETQYF	TGTGCCAGTAGTTCCTATGGGCAAACCCAAGAGACCCAGTACTTC
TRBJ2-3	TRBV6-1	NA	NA	CASTPGQLGTDTQYF	TGTGCCAGCACCCCGGGACAATTAGGCACAGATACGCAGTATTTT
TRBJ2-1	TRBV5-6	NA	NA	CASSFFQKADNEQFF	TGTGCCAGCAGCTTTTTCCAAAAGGCGGACAATGAGCAGTTCTTC
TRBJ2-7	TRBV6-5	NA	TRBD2	CASSYSDGGSEEQYF	TGTGCCAGCAGTTACTCGGATGGCGGGAGTGAGGAGCAGTACTTC
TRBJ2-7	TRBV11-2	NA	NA	CASSLRLEDYEQYF	TGTGCCAGCAGCCTCAGACTAGAAGACTACGAGCAGTACTTC
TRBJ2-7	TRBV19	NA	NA	CASSIGSSLSYEQYF	TGTGCCAGTAGTATAGGTTCAAGTTTATCCTACGAGCAGTACTTC
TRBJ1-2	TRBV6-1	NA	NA	CASSAQGPYGYTF	TGTGCCAGCAGTGCTCAGGGTCCCTATGGCTACACCTTC
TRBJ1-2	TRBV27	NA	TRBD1	CASSHGDRDYGYTF	TGTGCCAGCAGCCACGGCGACAGGGACTATGGCTACACCTTC
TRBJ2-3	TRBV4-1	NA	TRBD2	CASRRDAGGPQDTQYF	TGCGCCAGCAGGAGGGACGCGGGAGGGCCCCAAGATACGCAGTATTTT
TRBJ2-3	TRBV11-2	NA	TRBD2	CASSGTSGIGTDTQYF	TGTGCCAGCAGCGGTACAAGCGGGATAGGCACAGATACGCAGTATTTT
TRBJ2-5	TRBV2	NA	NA	CASSRDSETQYF	TGTGCCAGCAGCAGGGATTCAGAGACCCAGTACTTC
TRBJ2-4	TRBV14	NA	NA	CASSQGPSTWMAQYF	TGTGCCAGCAGCCAAGGGCCCAGCACGTGGATGGCTCAGTACTTC
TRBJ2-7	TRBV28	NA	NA	CASSEREDEQYF	TGTGCCAGCAGTGAGAGGGAGGACGAGCAGTACTTC
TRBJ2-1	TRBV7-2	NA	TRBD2	CASSLRLAGGGDEQFF	TGTGCCAGCAGCTTGCGTTTAGCGGGAGGGGGGGATGAGCAGTTCTTC
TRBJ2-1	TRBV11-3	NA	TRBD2	CASSPGLAGPGNEQFF	TGTGCCAGCAGCCCGGGACTAGCGGGACCGGGCAATGAGCAGTTCTTC
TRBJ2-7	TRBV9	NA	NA	CASSVEGTGIYEQYF	TGTGCCAGCAGCGTAGAGGGAACAGGGATCTACGAGCAGTACTTC
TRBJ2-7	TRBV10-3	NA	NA	CAISEGLAPSYEQYF	TGTGCCATCAGTGAAGGGCTAGCCCCTAGCTACGAGCAGTACTTC
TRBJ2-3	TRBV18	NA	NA	CASSPLAGFIGSDTQYF	TGTGCCAGCTCCCCACTAGCAGGGTTTATTGGATCAGATACGCAGTATTTT
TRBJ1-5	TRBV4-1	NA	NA	CASSQEPLRADSNQPQHF	TGCGCCAGCAGCCAAGAGCCCTTGAGGGCGGATAGCAATCAGCCCCAGCATTTT
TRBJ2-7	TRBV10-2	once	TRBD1	CASSEQGAYEQYF	TGCGCCAGCAGTGAACAGGGGGCTTACGAGCAGTACTTC
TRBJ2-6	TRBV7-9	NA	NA	CAALGGANVLTF	TGTGCCGCCCTGGGGGGGGCCAACGTCCTGACTTTC
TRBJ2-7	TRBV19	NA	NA	CASSTDPRGYYEQYF	TGTGCCAGTTCCACAGACCCGAGGGGCTACTACGAGCAGTACTTC
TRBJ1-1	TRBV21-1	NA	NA	CASSKGGGRNTEAFF	TGTGCCAGCAGCAAAGGGGGGGGGCGAAACACTGAAGCTTTCTTT
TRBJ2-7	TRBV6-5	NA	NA	CASSIPGAGDYEQYF	TGTGCCAGCAGTATTCCCGGTGCAGGGGATTACGAGCAGTACTTC
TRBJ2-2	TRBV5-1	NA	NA	CASRQQKSNTGELFF	TGCGCCAGCAGACAGCAAAAATCGAACACCGGGGAGCTGTTTTTT
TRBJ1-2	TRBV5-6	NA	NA	CASSLVAGGGYTF	TGTGCCAGCAGCTTGGTGGCAGGTGGAGGCTACACCTTC
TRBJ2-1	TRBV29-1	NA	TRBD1	CSVEGRGQGRASVYNEQFF	TGCAGCGTTGAAGGTCGGGGACAGGGGAGGGCTAGCGTTTACAATGAGCAGTTCTTC
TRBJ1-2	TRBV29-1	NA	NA	CSVRGVVWGENGYTF	TGCAGCGTGAGGGGGGTCGTGTGGGGAGAAAATGGCTACACCTTC
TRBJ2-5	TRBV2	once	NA	CASRGYPETQYF	TGTGCCAGCAGGGGTTACCCGGAGACCCAGTACTTC
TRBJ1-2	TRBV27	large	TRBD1	CASSPRTGANYGYTF	TGTGCCAGCAGTCCTAGGACAGGGGCAAACTATGGCTACACCTTC
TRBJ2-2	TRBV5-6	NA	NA	CASSGNSNTGELFF	TGTGCCAGCAGCGGGAACAGTAACACCGGGGAGCTGTTTTTT
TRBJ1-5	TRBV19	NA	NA	CASSIGDEGFYQPQHF	TGTGCCAGTAGTATCGGTGATGAAGGATTCTATCAGCCCCAGCATTTT
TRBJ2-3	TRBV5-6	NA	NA	CASSLDRWEYSTDTQYF	TGTGCCAGCAGCTTGGACCGGTGGGAATATAGCACAGATACGCAGTATTTT
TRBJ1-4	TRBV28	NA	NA	CASSSPGSGGEKLFF	TGTGCCAGCAGTTCTCCGGGGTCCGGGGGTGAAAAACTGTTTTTT
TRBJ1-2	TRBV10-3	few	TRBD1	CAISRDSQYGYTF	TGTGCCATCAGTAGGGACAGTCAGTATGGCTACACCTTC
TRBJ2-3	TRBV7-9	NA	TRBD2	CASSPSRGGGSTDTQYF	TGTGCCAGCAGCCCGAGCCGCGGGGGGGGGTCCACAGATACGCAGTATTTT
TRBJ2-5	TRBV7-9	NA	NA	CAGQGQQETQYF	TGTGCCGGTCAGGGGCAGCAAGAGACCCAGTACTTC
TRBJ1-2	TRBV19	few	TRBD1	CASSMGGQGLNYTF	TGTGCCAGTAGTATGGGGGGACAGGGTTTGAACTACACCTTC
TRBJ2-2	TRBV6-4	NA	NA	CASSVQEDTGELFF	TGTGCCAGCAGCGTACAGGAGGACACCGGGGAGCTGTTTTTT
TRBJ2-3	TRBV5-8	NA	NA	CASSLMSDTQYF	TGTGCCAGCAGCTTGATGTCAGATACGCAGTATTTT
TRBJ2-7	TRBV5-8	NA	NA	CASSLAWGVIYEQYF	TGTGCCAGCAGCTTAGCATGGGGTGTCATTTACGAGCAGTACTTC
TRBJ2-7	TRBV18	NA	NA	CASSPSEIGQYF	TGTGCCAGCTCACCAAGCGAAATCGGGCAGTACTTC
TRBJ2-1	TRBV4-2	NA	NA	CASSHSRDEFYNEQFF	TGTGCCAGCAGCCACAGCCGGGACGAATTCTACAATGAGCAGTTCTTC
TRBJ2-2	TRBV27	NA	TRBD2	CASRSSGHTGELFF	TGTGCCAGCAGGTCTAGCGGTCACACCGGGGAGCTGTTTTTT
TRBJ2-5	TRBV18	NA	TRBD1	CASSDRVPGQETQYF	TGTGCCAGCTCAGACAGGGTTCCTGGACAAGAGACCCAGTACTTC
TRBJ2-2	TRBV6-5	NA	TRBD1	CASSWRQGAGTGELFF	TGTGCCAGCAGTTGGAGACAGGGGGCTGGCACCGGGGAGCTGTTTTTT
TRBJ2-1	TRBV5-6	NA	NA	CASSRFYNEQFF	TGTGCCAGCAGCCGATTTTACAATGAGCAGTTCTTC